This section outlines one T cell receptor (beta chain) sequence together with its context. Produced via immunoSEQ multiplex PCR; TCRdb's table is partial and in-frame only. The sample lists under 250,000 clones, 85% to 95% occurring once. This entry is derived from a study of T cell responses to AZD1222 COVID-19 vaccine. This CDR3 comprises 15 residues. Germline V gene data show CDR1 as SQVTM and CDR2 as ANQGSEA. Trimming at V came to 0 bases and at J to 0 bases, leaving 4 bases not matched to a gene. This chain connects TRBV29-1 to TRBJ2-7; 8 bases align to TRBD1. The sequenced sample was peripheral blood, obtained on day 0 of MenACWY control vaccination. This clonotype was obtained from an adult in good health. The CDR3 DNA is TGCAGCGTTGAAGACTTCGGGACAGGCTCCTACGAGCAGTACTTC. It codes for CSVEDFGTGSYEQYF.